The source of this TCR beta chain is a study of CD8 T cells in ankylosing spondylitis. Details on this clonotype: Antigen specificity is unknown.

By quantitative 5'-RACE with molecular barcodes, the TCR beta libraries were made. TCRdb called the 5' RACE reads again in MiXCR, with one record for every CDR3 protein. Here the sample spans 200,000 to 250,000 distinct CDR3 sequences, around 16% being singletons. The CDR3 contains 15 residues. J gave up 5 bases and V 3 bases, and 8 bases lay outside the gene matches. Germline CDR1 ENHRY, CDR2 SYGVKD. Whole-study results and caveats: Ankylosing spondylitis blood appeared to be characterized by a TCR beta motif of about eight highly homologous variants. The study looked at matched synovial fluid samples from ankylosing spondylitis patients. Disease-linked clones were reported to be significantly enriched there. Certain motif variants had earlier appeared in reactive arthritis synovial fluid and blood.

The chain uses TRBV10-3 and TRBJ2-7; 9 positions match TRBD1. This receptor was identified in a male donor with ankylosing spondylitis. The specimen was blood, either unsorted or a sorted T cell fraction (not recorded which). This chain's CDR3 is CAISEQGAIDDEQYF. The CDR3 bases are TGTGCCATCAGTGAACAGGGGGCGATTGACGACGAGCAGTACTTC.